In this sample, the clone carrying this T cell receptor beta chain turned up many times. Its antigen is undetermined. Source material for naive CD8 libraries was roughly 18,000 to 1,000,000 sorted cells, with 10%, 30% or 50% RNA. The data stem from a study of molecular identifiers for immune sequencing clone quantification. The wider study: Four of five RNA aliquots from approximately 20,000 or 98,000 naive CD8 T cells were sequenced. Study-level findings and limits: The study found clones above 20 RNA copies held over 98% of effector molecules and under 1% in naive cells.

Listed TCR primers, together with previously described methods, were used for the bulk TCR libraries. TCRdb analysed the PCR reads with MiXCR anew, one entry per CDR3 protein. The profile covers under 350,000 distinct CDR3 sequences, with roughly a quarter appearing a single time and 0.74% taken by the ten largest. The length of the CDR3 is 13 residues. Trimming cost V 7 bases and J 0 bases, with 9 bases left between them. V usage is TRBV12-3 or TRBV12-4 and J usage is TRBJ1-1, with D possibly TRBD1 on 5 matching bases. The clonotype originates from a human donor in good health. Some libraries in this study had Jurkat cell RNA spiked in. Sequencing input: naive CD8+ T cells from blood, with Jurkat cell RNA spiked in. Subset noted: FACS-sorted CD8+CD4-CCR7+CD45RA+ naive T cells. The DNA of the CDR3 is TGTGCCAGCACCGGGGGGTTGAACACTGAAGCTTTCTTT. Amino acid sequence: CASTGGLNTEAFF.